Listed below are T cell receptor beta chains from one sample, sequenced in a study of shared clonotypes between healthy human individuals. Some clones are missing from TCRdb's copy, which holds only in-frame ones; the method was immunoSEQ multiplex PCR. The table records approximately 2.3 million clones, 93% of them present only once. Sequenced: naive CD4+ T cells from PBMCs. These receptors were taken from a man aged 18 to 30 in good health. Some clones in this sample may be carry-over from other donors' samples. Both conserved end residues are part of each CDR3. D genes are given only for firm matches. Not every row has a clone size; where given, it reads once, few, many or a size class.

V,size,D,J,DNA,CDR3
TRBV6-6,-,-,TRBJ1-2,TGTGCCAGCGTCTCCGCTAACTATGGCTACACCTTC,CASVSANYGYTF
TRBV28,-,TRBD2,TRBJ2-7,TGTGCCAGCAGTTACCGACTAGCGGGGGGTCTGGTAGGGCAGTACTTC,CASSYRLAGGLVGQYF
TRBV7-2,-,-,TRBJ2-2,TGTGCCAGCAGCCCCCCTGGGCTGGCGAACACCGGGGAGCTGTTTTTT,CASSPPGLANTGELFF
TRBV7-9,-,-,TRBJ1-5,TGTGCCAGCAGCTTAGTGGAGGGTCAGCCCCAGCATTTT,CASSLVEGQPQHF
TRBV18,-,-,TRBJ2-1,TGTGCCAGCTCACCGGCGGGGGCGGGTCAATTTAACTACAATGAGCAGTTCTTC,CASSPAGAGQFNYNEQFF
TRBV4-3,-,TRBD1,TRBJ1-1,TGCGCCAGCAGCCAAGGGGGACAGGCTCTGAACACTGAAGCTTTCTTT,CASSQGGQALNTEAFF
TRBV28,-,TRBD2,TRBJ2-5,TGTGCCAGCAGTCCAGCGGGGGCTCGGGAGACCCAGTACTTC,CASSPAGARETQYF
TRBV6-1,once,TRBD1,TRBJ2-7,TGTGCCAGCACTCCGGACAGGCCCCACGAGCAGTACTTC,CASTPDRPHEQYF
TRBV5-1,-,-,TRBJ1-3,TGCGCCAGCAGCTTGAGGCAGGGAGAAAACACCATATATTTT,CASSLRQGENTIYF
TRBV10-3,-,TRBD1,TRBJ1-2,TGTGCCATCAGGGGAACAGGGGGCAACGGTGGCTACACCTTC,CAIRGTGGNGGYTF